The 13 T cell receptor beta chains listed next were all sequenced from one sample in a study of shared clonotypes between healthy human individuals. Produced via immunoSEQ multiplex PCR; TCRdb's table is partial and in-frame only. The sample has 2,100,000 or so clones, 90% to 96% seen once. Material: naive CD4+ T cells sorted from blood. Subset: CD45RA+ positively selected. The receptors stem from a man between 18 and 35 years old in good health.

The rearrangement joins TRBV7-2 to TRBJ2-5; TRBD1 might be the D (6 bases). The germline CDR1 and CDR2 sequences are SGHTA and FQGNSA. V lost 8 bases and J 7 bases, leaving 20 bases between the germline ends. This CDR3 contains 14 residues. In nucleotides, the CDR3 is TGTGCCAGCGGGACAATAACGGGGTTTGGGACCCAGTACTTC. Protein product: CASGTITGFGTQYF. Based on the CDR3 plus reference TRBV7-2 and TRBJ2-5, the full variable domain is GAGVSQSPSNKVTEKGKDVELRCDPISGHTALYWYRQSLGQGLEFLIYFQGNSAPDKSGLPSDRFSAERTGGSVSTLTIQRTQQEDSAVYLCASGTITGFGTQYFGPGTRLLVL.

This clone came up a few times. This specimen includes other DNA sequences encoding the same CDR3. The V call is TRBV10-3, the J call TRBJ1-4; D is unresolved. Per germline, CDR1 ENHRY and CDR2 SYGVKD. Trimming stripped 0 bases from V and 2 bases from J, with 7 bases between. This CDR3 has 15 residues. The CDR3 here is CAISESGGTNEKLFF. CDR3 bases: TGTGCCATCAGTGAGTCGGGAGGGACTAATGAAAAACTGTTTTTT.

J is TRBJ1-6 and V is TRBV10-3; D gene uncertain. Trimming took off 10 bases at V and 5 bases at J, with 9 bases between the two ends. CDR3 length equals 12 residues. Germline CDR1 and CDR2: ENHRY and SYGVKD. CDR3 nucleotide sequence: TGTGCCACGGGCTTCAATAATTCACCCCTCCACTTT. This sequence encodes CATGFNNSPLHF.

The chain uses TRBV5-6 and TRBJ2-7; D is perhaps TRBD2 (6 bases). The V end was cut by 4 bases, the J end by 3 bases, with 14 bases between. The CDR3 contains 14 residues. Germline CDR1 SGHDT, CDR2 YYEEEE. The CDR3 loop reads CASSPLRRVYEQYF. The CDR3 DNA reads TGTGCCAGCAGCCCGCTTAGGAGGGTCTACGAGCAGTACTTC.

This clone turned up a few times. The chain uses TRBV10-3 and TRBJ1-5; tentative D call: TRBD1 (5 bases). CDR3 size: 14 residues. V was pared by 8 bases and J by 1 base, with 12 bases between. Germline CDR1 reads ENHRY; CDR2 reads SYGVKD. The DNA of the CDR3 is TGTGCCATCTCCCGGGACTTAAGCAATCAGCCCCAGCATTTT. This gives the protein CAISRDLSNQPQHF.

The V and J genes are TRBV29-1 and TRBJ1-1; 7 bases line up with TRBD1. Looked up from germline, CDR1 is SQVTM and CDR2 is ANQGSEA. This CDR3 region has 13 residues. With V trimmed by 8 bases and J by 2 bases, 8 bases remained unmatched. This CDR3 reads CSIRQGVNTEAFF. CDR3 in DNA: TGCAGCATTAGACAGGGCGTAAACACTGAAGCTTTCTTT.

The genes are TRBV29-1 and TRBJ2-7; no clear D gene. V lost 1 base and J 6 bases, leaving 7 bases between the germline ends. The length of the CDR3 is 11 residues. CDR1 is SQVTM, CDR2 ANQGSEA, per germline. The CDR3 sequence is CSVEVKGEQYF. The CDR3 DNA sequence: TGCAGCGTTGAAGTTAAGGGCGAGCAGTACTTC.

The rearrangement joins TRBV7-2 to TRBJ2-1; TRBD1 is a possible D gene (6 bases). Germline loops: CDR1 SGHTA, CDR2 FQGNSA. V was pared by 0 bases and J by 8 bases, with 11 bases between. This CDR3 has 14 residues. CDR3 nucleotide sequence: TGTGCCAGCAGCTTAGCGAGGACAGTCTATGAGCAGTTCTTC. Protein product: CASSLARTVYEQFF.

J is TRBJ2-7 and V is TRBV5-8; 8 bases match TRBD1. V dropped 1 base and J dropped 1; count of bases not matched to a gene: 4. CDR3 length: 15 amino acids. The germline V gene encodes CDR1 SGHTS and CDR2 YDEGEE. The CDR3 sequence: CASSLFQGASYEQYF. In DNA form, the CDR3 reads TGTGCCAGCAGCTTGTTTCAGGGGGCTTCCTACGAGCAGTACTTC.

Note on this clone: Other DNA variants within this sample encode the same CDR3. The chain uses TRBV5-1 and TRBJ2-3; TRBD2 matches 12 bases. V was pared by 4 bases and J by 6 bases, with 6 bases of the junction left unmatched. CDR3 size: 15 residues. Germline V gene lookup returns CDR1 SGHRS and CDR2 YFSETQ. The CDR3 sequence is CASSPSGRARDTQYF. The CDR3 DNA follows: TGCGCCAGCAGCCCTAGCGGGAGGGCCCGGGATACGCAGTATTTT.

The chain employs TRBV6-6 and TRBJ2-4; no definite D call. There are 16 residues in the CDR3. Germline lookup yields CDR1 MNHNY and CDR2 SVGAGI (reference sequence). The V end was cut by 5 bases, the J end by 1 base, with 15 bases between. CDR3 loop: CASSAKAQVAKNIQYF. DNA of the CDR3: TGTGCCAGCAGTGCCAAAGCGCAGGTGGCCAAAAACATTCAGTACTTC.

The chain's CDR3 is CASSSARKGAGEETQYF. Written as DNA, the CDR3 is TGTGCCAGCAGTTCAGCAAGGAAGGGGGCAGGGGAAGAGACCCAGTACTTC. The J gene is TRBJ2-5, the V gene TRBV11-1; 7 bases map to TRBD1. The CDR3 is 17 residues long. Germline-derived CDR1 and CDR2 are SGHAT and FQDESV (reference sequence). V was clipped by 6 bases and J by 3 bases; unmatched bases: 16.

A remark on this clone: Additional DNA sequences in this sample encode the identical CDR3. This chain joins TRBV19 and TRBJ1-3, with D maybe TRBD1 (5 bases). Looked up from germline, CDR1 is LNHDA and CDR2 is SQIVND (reference sequence). The V end was cut by 4 bases, the J end by 2 bases, with 6 bases between. CDR3 size: 13 residues. The CDR3 nucleotides read TGTGCCAGTAGTACAGGGCCTGGAAACACCATATATTTT. Encoded protein: CASSTGPGNTIYF.